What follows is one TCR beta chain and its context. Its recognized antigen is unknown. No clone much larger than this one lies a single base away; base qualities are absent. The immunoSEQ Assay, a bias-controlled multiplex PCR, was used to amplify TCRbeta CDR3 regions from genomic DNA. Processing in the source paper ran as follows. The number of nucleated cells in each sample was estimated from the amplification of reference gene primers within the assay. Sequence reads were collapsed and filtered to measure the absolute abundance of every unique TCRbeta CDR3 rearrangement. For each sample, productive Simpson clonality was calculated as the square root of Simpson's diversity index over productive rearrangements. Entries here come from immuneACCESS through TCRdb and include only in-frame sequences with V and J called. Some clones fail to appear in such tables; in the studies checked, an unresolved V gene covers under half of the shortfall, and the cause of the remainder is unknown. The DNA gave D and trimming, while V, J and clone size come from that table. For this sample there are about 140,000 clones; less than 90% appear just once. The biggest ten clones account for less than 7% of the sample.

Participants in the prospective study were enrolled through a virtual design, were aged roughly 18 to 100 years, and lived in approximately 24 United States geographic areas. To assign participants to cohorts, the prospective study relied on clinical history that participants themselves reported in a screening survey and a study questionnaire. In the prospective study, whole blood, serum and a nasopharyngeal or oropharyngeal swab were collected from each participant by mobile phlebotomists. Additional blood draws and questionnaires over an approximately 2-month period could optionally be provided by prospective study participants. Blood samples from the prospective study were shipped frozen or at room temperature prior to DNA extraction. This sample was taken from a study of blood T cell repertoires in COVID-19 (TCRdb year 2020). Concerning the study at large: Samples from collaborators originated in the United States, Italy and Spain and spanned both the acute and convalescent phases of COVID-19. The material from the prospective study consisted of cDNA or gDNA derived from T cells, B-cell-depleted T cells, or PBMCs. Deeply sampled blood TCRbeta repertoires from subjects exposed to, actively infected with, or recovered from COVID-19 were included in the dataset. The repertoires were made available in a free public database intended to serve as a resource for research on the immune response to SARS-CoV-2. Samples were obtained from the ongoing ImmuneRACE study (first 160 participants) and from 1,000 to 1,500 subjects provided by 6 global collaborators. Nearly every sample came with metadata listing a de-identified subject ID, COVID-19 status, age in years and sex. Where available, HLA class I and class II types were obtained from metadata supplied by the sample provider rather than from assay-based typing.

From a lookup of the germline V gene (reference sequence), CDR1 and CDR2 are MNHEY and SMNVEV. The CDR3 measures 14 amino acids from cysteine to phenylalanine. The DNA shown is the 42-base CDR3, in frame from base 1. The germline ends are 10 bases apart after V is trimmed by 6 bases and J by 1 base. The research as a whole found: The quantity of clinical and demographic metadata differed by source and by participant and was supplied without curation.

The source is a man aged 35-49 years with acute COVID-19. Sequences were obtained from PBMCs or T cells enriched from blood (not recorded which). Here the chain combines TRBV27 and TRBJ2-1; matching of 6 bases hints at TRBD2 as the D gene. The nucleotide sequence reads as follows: TGTGCCAGCAGCCGGGACTTTTCCTACAATGAGCAGTTCTTC. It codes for CASSRDFSYNEQFF.